This section outlines one T cell receptor (beta chain) sequence together with its context. Its specificity is unknown. Genes and germline come from the mouse. The CDR3 goes on 1 residue after the read ends, and that part is filled in from the germline J gene. Clones were read by immunoSEQ multiplex PCR, and TCRdb kept only the in-frame ones, dropping some. Among about 500 clones, 51% were seen once, and the ten largest hold roughly 20%. This specimen comes from a study of tissue T cells after allogeneic stem cell transplantation. Broader study findings: Blood and spleen captured only part of the tissue TCR repertoire.

Germline V lookup: CDR1 KGHPV, CDR2 FQNQEV (reference sequence). V lost 2 bases to trimming and J lost 1 base; unmatched junction nucleotides: 0. The CDR3 is made up of 14 amino acids. This sample's time point: mouse harvest day 14 after allogeneic transplant. Mouse grafts combined 10^7 T-cell-depleted bone marrow cells with 10^6 splenic CD5+ T cells. Mice had MHC-mismatched B6 into BALB/c GVHD, sampled day 7 or 14. The chain has TRBV26 and TRBJ2-3; 7 bases are shared with TRBD1. Material: blood. The sequence came from a female BALB/c mouse given C57BL/6 T cells with graft-versus-host disease after an allogeneic hematopoietic cell transplant. Incomplete CDR3 DNA: TGTGCCAGCAGTCTGCAGGGGGGTGCAGAAACGCTGTAT. Its protein is CASSLQGGAETLY. In full, the CDR3 is CASSLQGGAETLYF.